This T cell receptor beta chain was retrieved from a study of beta chain features in type 1 diabetes. Whole-study context: Patients were similar to healthy donors in age and gender (as well as in cell yields).

Investigators reverse transcribed all isolated RNA, so they sequenced expressed TCRB transcripts. Clones were sequenced by immunoSEQ multiplex PCR, and TCRdb holds only the in-frame ones, with some missing. The table includes under 130,000 clones, approximately 30% detected once. The germline V gene has CDR1 SGHRS and CDR2 YFSETQ. CDR3 length equals 14 residues. V dropped 0 bases and J dropped 5; count of bases not matched to a gene: 2. General study results and limits: PCR, the amplification step, might favor shorter templates, equally in patients and controls. Naive, central memory and Treg TCRB repertoires seemed to resemble each other more closely in patients than they did in healthy donors. Sequencing the cDNA could make cells with high TCR expression show up more than they should. Type 1 diabetes patients had TCRB CDR3s that were shorter (moderately but significantly so) in all four CD4+ subsets.

In this sample, this clone turned up a few times. Its antigen remains unknown. The sample carries other DNA sequences with the same CDR3. What was sequenced was central memory CD4+ T cells from blood. V gene TRBV5-1 combines with J gene TRBJ2-1; 7 nucleotides align to TRBD1. The source is a woman aged 18-35 years with type 1 diabetes. CDR3 protein: CASSLGQGNNEQFF. In DNA form, the CDR3 reads TGCGCCAGCAGCTTGGGACAGGGTAACAATGAGCAGTTCTTC.